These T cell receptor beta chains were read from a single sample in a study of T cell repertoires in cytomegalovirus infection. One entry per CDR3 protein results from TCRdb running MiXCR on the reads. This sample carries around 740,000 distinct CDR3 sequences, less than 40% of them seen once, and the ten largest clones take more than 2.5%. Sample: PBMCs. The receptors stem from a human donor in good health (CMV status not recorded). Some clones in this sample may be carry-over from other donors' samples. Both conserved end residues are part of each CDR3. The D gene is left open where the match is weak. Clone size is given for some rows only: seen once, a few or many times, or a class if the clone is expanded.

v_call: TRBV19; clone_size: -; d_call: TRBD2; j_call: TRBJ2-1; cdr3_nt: TGTGCCAGTAGTATTCGGGCGGGAGGGGTTATGGGTGAGCAGTTCTTC; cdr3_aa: CASSIRAGGVMGEQFF
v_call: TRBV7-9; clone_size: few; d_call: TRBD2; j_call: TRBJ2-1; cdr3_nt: TGTGCCAGCAGCGGACCCGGGACTAGCGGGATTAATGAGCAGTTCTTC; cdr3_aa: CASSGPGTSGINEQFF
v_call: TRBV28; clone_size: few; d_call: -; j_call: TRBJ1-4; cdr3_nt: TGTGCCAGCAAGCAGGTTGGGCTATATGAAAAACTGTTTTTT; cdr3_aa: CASKQVGLYEKLFF
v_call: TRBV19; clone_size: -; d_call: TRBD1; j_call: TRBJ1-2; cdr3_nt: TGTGCCAGTAGTATATTCAGGGGGCAAGACTCATCCTATGGCTACACCTTC; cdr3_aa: CASSIFRGQDSSYGYTF
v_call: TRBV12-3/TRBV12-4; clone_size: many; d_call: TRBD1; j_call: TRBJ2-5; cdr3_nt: TGTGCCAGCAGCTGGGACAGCTTCCAAGAGACCCAGTACTTC; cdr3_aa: CASSWDSFQETQYF
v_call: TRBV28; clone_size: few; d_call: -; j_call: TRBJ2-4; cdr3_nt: TGTGCCAGCAGAACAGGGATGGGGGGCAAAAACATTCAGTACTTC; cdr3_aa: CASRTGMGGKNIQYF
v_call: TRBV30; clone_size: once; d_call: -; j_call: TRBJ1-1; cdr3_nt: TGTGCCTGGATTTCGGATCACACTGAATCTTTCTTT; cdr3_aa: CAWISDHTESFF
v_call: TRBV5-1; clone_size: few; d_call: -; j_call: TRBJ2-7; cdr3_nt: TGCGCCAGCAGCCGTGGGTCTACCTACGAGCAGTACTTC; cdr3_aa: CASSRGSTYEQYF
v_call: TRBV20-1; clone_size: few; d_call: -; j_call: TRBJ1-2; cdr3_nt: TGCAGTGCTAGAGAGAAAGGAAACTATGGCTACACCTTC; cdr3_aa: CSAREKGNYGYTF
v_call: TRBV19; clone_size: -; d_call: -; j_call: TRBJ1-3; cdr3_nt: TGTGCCTCCTCGGACAGTCACTCTGGAAACACCATATATTTT; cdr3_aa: CASSDSHSGNTIYF
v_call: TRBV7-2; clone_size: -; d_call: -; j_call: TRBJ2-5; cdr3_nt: TGTGCCAGCAATCCTGGGACACAAGAGACCAAGTACTTC; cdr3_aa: CASNPGTQETKYF
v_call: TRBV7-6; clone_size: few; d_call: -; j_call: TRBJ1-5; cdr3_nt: TGTGCCAGCAGCCCGAGGGGCATGGTAAATCAGCCCCAGCATTTT; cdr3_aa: CASSPRGMVNQPQHF
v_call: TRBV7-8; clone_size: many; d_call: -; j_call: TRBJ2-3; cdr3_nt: TGTGCCAGCAGCTTGACGGCCCGGGTAGCCCGACCAGATACGCAGTATTTT; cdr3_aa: CASSLTARVARPDTQYF
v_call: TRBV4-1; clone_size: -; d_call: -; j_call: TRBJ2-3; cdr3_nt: TGCGCCAGCATGGGGGCAGGGGAAACAGATACGCAGTATTTT; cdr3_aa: CASMGAGETDTQYF
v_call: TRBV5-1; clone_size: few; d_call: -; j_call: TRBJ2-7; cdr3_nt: TGCGCCAGCAGCCCGACAGGCAACGAGCAGTACTTC; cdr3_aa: CASSPTGNEQYF
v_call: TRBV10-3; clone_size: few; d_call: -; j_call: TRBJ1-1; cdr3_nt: TGTGCCATCAGTGAGTCACAGAACACTGAAGCTTTCTTT; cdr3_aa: CAISESQNTEAFF
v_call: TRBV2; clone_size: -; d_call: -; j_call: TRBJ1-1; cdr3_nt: TGTGCCAGCACGGGGGTCCAAGGGGACCGAGCTTTCTTT; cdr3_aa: CASTGVQGDRAFF
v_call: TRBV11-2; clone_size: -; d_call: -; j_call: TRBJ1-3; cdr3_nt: TGTGCCAGCAGCAAGACAGATGACTCTGGAAACACCATATATTTT; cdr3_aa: CASSKTDDSGNTIYF
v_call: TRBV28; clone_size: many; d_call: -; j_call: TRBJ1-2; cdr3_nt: TGTGCCAGCAGTTCCAACCTTCGCCGGGACACCCTTAACTATGGCTACACCTTC; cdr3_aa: CASSSNLRRDTLNYGYTF
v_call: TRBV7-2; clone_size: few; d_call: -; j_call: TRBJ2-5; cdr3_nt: TGTGCCAGCAGCTACCGCTCGCTAGCCCAGTACTTC; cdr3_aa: CASSYRSLAQYF
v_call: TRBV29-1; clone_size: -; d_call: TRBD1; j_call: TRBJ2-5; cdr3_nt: TGCAGCGTTAAGCTTCAGGGGGCGCGGGAGACCCAGTACTTC; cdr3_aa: CSVKLQGARETQYF
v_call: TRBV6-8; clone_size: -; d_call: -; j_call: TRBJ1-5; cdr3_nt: TGTGCCAGCAGTTACCAGGGAGGAGGTCAGCCCCAGCATTTT; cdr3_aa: CASSYQGGGQPQHF
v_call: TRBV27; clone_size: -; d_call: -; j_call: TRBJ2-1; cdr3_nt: TGTGCCAGCAGTTGGTCTGCGGGCCCTCCCAATGAGCAGTTCTTC; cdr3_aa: CASSWSAGPPNEQFF
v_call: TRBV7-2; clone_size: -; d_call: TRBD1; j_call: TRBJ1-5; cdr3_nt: TGTGCCAGCAGCTTAGGACAGGGAGATCATACCAATCAGCCCCAGCATTTT; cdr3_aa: CASSLGQGDHTNQPQHF
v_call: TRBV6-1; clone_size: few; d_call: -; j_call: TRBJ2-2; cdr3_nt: TGTGCCAGCAGTGCAACCGGGGTCATTAGCGGGGAGCTGTTTTTT; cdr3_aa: CASSATGVISGELFF
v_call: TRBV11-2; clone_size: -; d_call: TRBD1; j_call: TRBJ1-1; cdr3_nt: TGTGCCAGCAGCTTAGAGGGGACAGGCGCTGAAGCTTTCTTT; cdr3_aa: CASSLEGTGAEAFF
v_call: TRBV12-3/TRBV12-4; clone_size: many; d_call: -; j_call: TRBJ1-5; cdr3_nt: TGTGCCAGCAGTTTAACGCTTGGGGGCACGAGCAATCAGCCCCAGCATTTT; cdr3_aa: CASSLTLGGTSNQPQHF
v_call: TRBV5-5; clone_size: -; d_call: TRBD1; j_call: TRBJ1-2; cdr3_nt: TGTGCCAGCAGTTTCGCAACACAGGGGAACTATGGCTACACCTTC; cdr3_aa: CASSFATQGNYGYTF
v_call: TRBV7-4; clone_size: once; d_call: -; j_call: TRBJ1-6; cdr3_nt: TGTGCCAGCAGCTTACACAGGGTGGGCTCACCCCTCCACTTT; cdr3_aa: CASSLHRVGSPLHF
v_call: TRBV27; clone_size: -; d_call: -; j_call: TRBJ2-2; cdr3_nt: TGTGCCAGCAGATTATCCCATGGAACCGGGGAGCTGTTTTTT; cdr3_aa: CASRLSHGTGELFF
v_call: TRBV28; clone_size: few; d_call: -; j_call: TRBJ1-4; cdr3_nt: TGTGCCAGCCATGAAACCCAGGGATTTCGTGAAAAACTGTTTTTT; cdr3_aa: CASHETQGFREKLFF
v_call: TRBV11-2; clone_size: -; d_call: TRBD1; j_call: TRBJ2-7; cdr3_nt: TGTGCCAGCAGCTTAGTTGACAGGGGGTACGAGCAGTACTTC; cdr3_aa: CASSLVDRGYEQYF
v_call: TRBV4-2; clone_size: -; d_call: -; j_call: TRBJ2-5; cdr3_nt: TGTGCCAGCAGCCAAGAATTTTATAGGACCCAAGAGACCCAGTCCTTC; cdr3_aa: CASSQEFYRTQETQSF
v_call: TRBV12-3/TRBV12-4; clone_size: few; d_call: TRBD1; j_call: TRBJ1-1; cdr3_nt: TGTGCCAGCGGTATCAGGGGGGCTGAAGCTTTCTTT; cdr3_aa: CASGIRGAEAFF
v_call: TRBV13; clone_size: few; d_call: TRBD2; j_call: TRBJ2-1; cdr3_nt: TGTGCCAGCAGTGGCCCAGCGGGAGGGGGGAGTAATGAGCAGTTCTTC; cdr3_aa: CASSGPAGGGSNEQFF
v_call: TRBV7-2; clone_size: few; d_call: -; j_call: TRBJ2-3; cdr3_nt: TGTGCCAGCAGCTTAGTAGGGACGAAATTCACAGATACGCAGTATTTT; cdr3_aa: CASSLVGTKFTDTQYF
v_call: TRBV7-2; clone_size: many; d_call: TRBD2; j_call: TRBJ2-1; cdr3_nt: TGTGCCAGCAGCTTGACAGCGGGAGGCCGCAATGAGCAGTTCTTC; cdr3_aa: CASSLTAGGRNEQFF
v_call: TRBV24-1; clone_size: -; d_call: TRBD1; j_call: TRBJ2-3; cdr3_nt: TGTGCCACCAGTGAGGGCCCGGGACAGGGCTCACACACAGATACGCAGTATTTT; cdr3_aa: CATSEGPGQGSHTDTQYF
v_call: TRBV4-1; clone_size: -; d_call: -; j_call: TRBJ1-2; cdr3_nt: TGCGCCAGCAGCCAAAAACTCGGGCCGGACTACACCTTC; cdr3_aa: CASSQKLGPDYTF
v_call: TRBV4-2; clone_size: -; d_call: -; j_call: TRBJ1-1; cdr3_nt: TGTGCCAGCAGCACGGGGGGGAGTCTGAACACTGAAGCTTTCTTT; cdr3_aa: CASSTGGSLNTEAFF
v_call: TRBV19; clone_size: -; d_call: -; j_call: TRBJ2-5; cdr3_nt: TGTGCCAGTAGTCTAGGGGGTCTCGGGGAGACCCAGTACTTC; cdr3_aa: CASSLGGLGETQYF
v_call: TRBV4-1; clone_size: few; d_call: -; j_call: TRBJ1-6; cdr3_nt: TGCGCCAGCAGCCAAGATGGCGAGGGCGATAATTCACCCCTCCACTTT; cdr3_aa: CASSQDGEGDNSPLHF
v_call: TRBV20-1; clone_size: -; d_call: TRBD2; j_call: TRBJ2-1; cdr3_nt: TGCAGTGCTAGACGGGGGGGCGCGTACAATGAGCAGTTCTTC; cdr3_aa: CSARRGGAYNEQFF
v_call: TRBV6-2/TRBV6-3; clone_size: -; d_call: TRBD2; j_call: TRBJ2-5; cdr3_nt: TGTGCCAGCAGTCCCCTGACTAGCGGGAGGGAAGAGACCCAGTACTTC; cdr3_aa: CASSPLTSGREETQYF
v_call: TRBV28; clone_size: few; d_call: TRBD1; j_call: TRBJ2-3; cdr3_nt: TGTGCCAGCAGTTTCCCCGGACAGGCCCGAGGGTGGACGCAGTATTTT; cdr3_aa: CASSFPGQARGWTQYF
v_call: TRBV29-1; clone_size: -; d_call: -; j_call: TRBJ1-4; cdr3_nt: TGCAGCGGGACCAAGGAAGAAAAACTGTTTTTT; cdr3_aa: CSGTKEEKLFF
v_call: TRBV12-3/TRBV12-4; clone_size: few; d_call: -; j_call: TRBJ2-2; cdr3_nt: TGTGCCAGCAGTTGGGGCGGGTCCAACACCGGGGAGCTGTTTTTT; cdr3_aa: CASSWGGSNTGELFF
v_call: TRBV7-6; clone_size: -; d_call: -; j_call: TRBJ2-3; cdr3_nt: TGTGCCAGCAGCTTAGAAGGAGGCAACACAGATACGCAGTATTTT; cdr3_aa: CASSLEGGNTDTQYF
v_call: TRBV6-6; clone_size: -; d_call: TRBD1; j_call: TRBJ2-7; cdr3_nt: TGTGCCAGCAGGACAGGGGGCGACGAGCAGTACTTC; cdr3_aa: CASRTGGDEQYF
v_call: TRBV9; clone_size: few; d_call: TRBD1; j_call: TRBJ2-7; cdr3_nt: TGTGCCAGCAGCGTAGCCCCGACAGGGAAGGGCTACGAGCAGTACTTC; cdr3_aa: CASSVAPTGKGYEQYF
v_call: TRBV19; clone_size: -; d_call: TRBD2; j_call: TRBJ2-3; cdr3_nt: TGTGCCAGTAGGGAAGGACTAGCGGACACAGATACGCAGTATTTT; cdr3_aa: CASREGLADTDTQYF
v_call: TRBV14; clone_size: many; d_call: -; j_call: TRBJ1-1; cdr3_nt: TGTGCCAGCAGCCAAGATCGGCGGGGGGGAGCTTTCTTT; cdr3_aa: CASSQDRRGGAFF
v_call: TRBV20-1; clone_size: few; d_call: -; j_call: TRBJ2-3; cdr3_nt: TGCAGTGCTCCTGAACACGGACAGTCCGATACGCAGTATTTT; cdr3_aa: CSAPEHGQSDTQYF
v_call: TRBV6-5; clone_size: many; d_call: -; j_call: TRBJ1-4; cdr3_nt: TGTGCCAGCAGGCCACTAACACCTGGTGAAAAACTGTTTTTT; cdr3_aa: CASRPLTPGEKLFF
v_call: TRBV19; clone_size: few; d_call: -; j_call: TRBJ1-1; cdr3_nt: TGTGCCAGTAGGTCGGGGGGATTGAACACTGAAGCTTTCTTT; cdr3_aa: CASRSGGLNTEAFF
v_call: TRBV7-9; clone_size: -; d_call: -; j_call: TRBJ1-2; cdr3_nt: TGTGCCAGCAGCCCCTCCCAGGGTTTTGTGGGCTACACCTTC; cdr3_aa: CASSPSQGFVGYTF
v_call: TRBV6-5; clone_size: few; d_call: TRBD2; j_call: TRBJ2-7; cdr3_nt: TGTGCCAGCAGCCCGCAGCGGGATCGTTACGAGCAGTACTTC; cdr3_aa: CASSPQRDRYEQYF
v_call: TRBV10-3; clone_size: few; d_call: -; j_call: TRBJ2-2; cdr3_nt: TGTGCCATCACCGCCGGGCAGGGAGCTGCGAGGGCGAACACCGGGGAGCTGTTTTTT; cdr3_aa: CAITAGQGAARANTGELFF
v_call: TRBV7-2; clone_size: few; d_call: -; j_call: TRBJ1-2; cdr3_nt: TGTGCCAGCAGCCCAGAGGCCTTCCTGGCTAACTATGGCTACACCTTC; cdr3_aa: CASSPEAFLANYGYTF
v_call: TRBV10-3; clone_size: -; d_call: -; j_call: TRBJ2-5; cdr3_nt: TGTGCCATCAGTTTGGGCCAGCAAGAGACCCAGTACTTC; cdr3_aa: CAISLGQQETQYF